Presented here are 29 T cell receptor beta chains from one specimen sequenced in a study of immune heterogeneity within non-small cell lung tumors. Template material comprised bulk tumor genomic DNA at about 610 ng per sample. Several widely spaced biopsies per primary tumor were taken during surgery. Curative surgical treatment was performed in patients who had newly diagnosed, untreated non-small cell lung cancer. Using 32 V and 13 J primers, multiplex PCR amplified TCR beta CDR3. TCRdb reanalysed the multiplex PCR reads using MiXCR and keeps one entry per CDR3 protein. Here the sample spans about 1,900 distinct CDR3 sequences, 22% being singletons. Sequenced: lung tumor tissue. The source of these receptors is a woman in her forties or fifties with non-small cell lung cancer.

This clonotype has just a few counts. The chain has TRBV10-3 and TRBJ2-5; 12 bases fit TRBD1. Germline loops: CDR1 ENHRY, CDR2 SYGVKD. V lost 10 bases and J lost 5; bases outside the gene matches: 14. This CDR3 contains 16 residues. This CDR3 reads CATNSAGTGGRETQYF. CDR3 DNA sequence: TGTGCCACCAACTCAGCCGGGACAGGGGGCAGGGAGACCCAGTACTTC.

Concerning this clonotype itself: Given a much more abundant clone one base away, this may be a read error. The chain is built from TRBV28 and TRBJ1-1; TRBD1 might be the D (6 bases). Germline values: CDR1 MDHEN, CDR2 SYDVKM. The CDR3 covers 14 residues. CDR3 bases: TGTGCCAGCATCCCATCAGGGGTCCTCCCTGAAGATTTCTTT. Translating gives CASIPSGVLPEDFF.

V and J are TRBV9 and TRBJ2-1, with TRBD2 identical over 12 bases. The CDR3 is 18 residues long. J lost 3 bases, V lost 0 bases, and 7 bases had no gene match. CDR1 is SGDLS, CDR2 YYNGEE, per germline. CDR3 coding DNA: TGTGCCAGCAGCGTAGGTGAGGCTAGCGGGAGGGGCTACAATGAGCAGTTCTTC. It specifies CASSVGEASGRGYNEQFF.

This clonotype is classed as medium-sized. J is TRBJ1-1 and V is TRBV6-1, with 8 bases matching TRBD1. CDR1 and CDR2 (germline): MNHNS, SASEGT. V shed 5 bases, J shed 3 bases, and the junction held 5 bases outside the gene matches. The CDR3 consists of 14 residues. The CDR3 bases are TGTGCCAGCAGTTCGGGACAGGTTCACACTGAAGCTTTCTTT. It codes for CASSSGQVHTEAFF.

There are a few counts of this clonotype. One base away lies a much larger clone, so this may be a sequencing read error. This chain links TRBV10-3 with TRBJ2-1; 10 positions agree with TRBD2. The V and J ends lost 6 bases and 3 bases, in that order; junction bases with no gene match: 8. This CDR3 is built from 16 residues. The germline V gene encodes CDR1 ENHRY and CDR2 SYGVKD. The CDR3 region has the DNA TGTGCCATCAGGCCCCTCAGCGGGAGGGGCTACAATGAGCAGTTCTTC. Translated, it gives CAIRPLSGRGYNEQFF.

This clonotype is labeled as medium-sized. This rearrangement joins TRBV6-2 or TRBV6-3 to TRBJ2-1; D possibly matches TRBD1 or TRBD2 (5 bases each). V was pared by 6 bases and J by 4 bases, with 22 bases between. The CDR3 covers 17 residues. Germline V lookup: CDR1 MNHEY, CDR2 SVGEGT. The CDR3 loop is CASSNEAPGTQYNEQFF. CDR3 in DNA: TGTGCCAGCAGCAACGAAGCTCCCGGGACGCAGTACAATGAGCAGTTCTTC.

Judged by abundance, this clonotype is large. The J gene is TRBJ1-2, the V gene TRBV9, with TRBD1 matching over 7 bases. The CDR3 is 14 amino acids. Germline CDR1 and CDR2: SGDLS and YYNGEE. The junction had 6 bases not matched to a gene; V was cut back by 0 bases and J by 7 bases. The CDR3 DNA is TGTGCCAGCAGCGTAGGACAGGGAATCGCTGGCTACACCTTC. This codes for CASSVGQGIAGYTF. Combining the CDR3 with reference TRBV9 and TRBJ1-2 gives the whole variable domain DSGVTQTPKHLITATGQRVTLRCSPRSGDLSVYWYQQSLDQGLQFLIQYYNGEERAKGNILERFSAQQFPDLHSELNLSSLELGDSALYFCASSVGQGIAGYTFGSGTRLTVV.

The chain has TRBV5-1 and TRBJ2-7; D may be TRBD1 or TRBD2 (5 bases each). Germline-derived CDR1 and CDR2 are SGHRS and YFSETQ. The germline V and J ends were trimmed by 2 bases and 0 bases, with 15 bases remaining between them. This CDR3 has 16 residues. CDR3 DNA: TGCGCCAGCAGCTTCGCCGGGACCGGCAGCTCCTACGAGCAGTACTTC. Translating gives CASSFAGTGSSYEQYF.

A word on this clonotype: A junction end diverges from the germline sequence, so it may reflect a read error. CDR3 nucleotide sequence: TGTGCCTGCAGTTTACGGTGGGGGGGGCAGGGGGTTTACGAGCGGTACTTC. Encoded protein: CACSLRWGGQGVYERYF. The chain joins TRBV27 to TRBJ2-7, with D perhaps being TRBD1 or TRBD2 (7 bases each). Germline V CDR1 and CDR2: MNHEY, SMNVEV (reference sequence). The CDR3 length is 17 residues.

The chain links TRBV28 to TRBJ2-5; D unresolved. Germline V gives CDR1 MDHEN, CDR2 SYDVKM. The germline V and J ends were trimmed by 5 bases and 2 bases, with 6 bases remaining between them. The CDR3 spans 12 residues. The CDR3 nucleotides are TGTGCCAGCAGTCCACTACAAGAGACCCAGTACTTC. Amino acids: CASSPLQETQYF. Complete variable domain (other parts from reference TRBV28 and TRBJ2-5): DVKVTQSSRYLVKRTGEKVFLECVQDMDHENMFWYRQDPGLGLRLIYFSYDVKMKEKGDIPEGYSVSREKKERFSLILESASTNQTSMYLCASSPLQETQYFGPGTRLLVL.

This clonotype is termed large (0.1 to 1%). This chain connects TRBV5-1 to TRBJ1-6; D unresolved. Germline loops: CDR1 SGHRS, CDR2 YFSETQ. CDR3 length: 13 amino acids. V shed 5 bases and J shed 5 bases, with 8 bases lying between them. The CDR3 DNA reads TGCGCCAGCAGTCCACAGAATAATTCACCCCTCCACTTT. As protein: CASSPQNNSPLHF.

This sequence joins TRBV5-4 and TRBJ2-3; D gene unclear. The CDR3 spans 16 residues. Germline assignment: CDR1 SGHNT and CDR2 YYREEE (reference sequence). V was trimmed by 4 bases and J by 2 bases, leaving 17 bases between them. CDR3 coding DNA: TGTGCCAGCAGCCTATCGAGTTTCCCCTCCACAGATACGCAGTATTTT. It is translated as CASSLSSFPSTDTQYF.

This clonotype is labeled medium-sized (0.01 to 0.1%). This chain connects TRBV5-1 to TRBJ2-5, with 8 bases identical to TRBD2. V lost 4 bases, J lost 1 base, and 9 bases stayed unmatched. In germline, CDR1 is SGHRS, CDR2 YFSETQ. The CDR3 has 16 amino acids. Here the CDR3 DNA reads TGCGCCAGCAGCCGGGGGTTAGCGGGGTCCCAAGAGACCCAGTACTTC. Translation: CASSRGLAGSQETQYF.

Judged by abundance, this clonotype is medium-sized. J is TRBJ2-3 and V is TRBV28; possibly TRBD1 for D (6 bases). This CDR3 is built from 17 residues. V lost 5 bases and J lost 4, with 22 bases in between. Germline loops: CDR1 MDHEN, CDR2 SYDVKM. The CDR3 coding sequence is TGTGCCAGCAGTACTATCGGGACACTATTAAGCCCAGATACGCAGTATTTT. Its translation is CASSTIGTLLSPDTQYF.

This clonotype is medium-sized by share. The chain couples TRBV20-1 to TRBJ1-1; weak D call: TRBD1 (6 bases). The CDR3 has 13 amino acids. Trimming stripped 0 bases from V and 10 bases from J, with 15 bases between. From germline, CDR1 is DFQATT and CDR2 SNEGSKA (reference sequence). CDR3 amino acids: CSARDLRGTLAFF. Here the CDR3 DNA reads TGCAGTGCTAGAGATCTTAGGGGGACCCTAGCTTTCTTT.

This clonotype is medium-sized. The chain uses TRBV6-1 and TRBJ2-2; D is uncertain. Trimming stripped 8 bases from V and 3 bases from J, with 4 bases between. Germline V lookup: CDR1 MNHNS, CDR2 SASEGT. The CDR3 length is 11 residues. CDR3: CASWYTGELFF. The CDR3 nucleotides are TGTGCCAGCTGGTACACCGGGGAGCTGTTTTTT.

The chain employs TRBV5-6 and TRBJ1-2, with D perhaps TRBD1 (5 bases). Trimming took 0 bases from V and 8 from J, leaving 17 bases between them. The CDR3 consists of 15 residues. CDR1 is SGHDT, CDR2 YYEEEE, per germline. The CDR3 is CASSLAGRGPLGYTF. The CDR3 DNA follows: TGTGCCAGCAGCTTGGCCGGTAGGGGCCCCCTGGGCTACACCTTC.

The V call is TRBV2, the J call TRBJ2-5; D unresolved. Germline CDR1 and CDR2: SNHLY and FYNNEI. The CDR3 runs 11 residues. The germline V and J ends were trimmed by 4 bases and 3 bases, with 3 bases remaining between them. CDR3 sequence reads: CASSAEETQYF. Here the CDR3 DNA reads TGTGCCAGCAGTGCGGAAGAGACCCAGTACTTC.

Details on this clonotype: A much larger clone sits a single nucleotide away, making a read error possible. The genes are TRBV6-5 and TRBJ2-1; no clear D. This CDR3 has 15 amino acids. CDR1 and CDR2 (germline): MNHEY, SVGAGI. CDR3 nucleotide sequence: TGTGTCAGCAGTGACCCGAGAGTTAACTACAATGAGCAGTTCTTC. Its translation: CVSSDPRVNYNEQFF.

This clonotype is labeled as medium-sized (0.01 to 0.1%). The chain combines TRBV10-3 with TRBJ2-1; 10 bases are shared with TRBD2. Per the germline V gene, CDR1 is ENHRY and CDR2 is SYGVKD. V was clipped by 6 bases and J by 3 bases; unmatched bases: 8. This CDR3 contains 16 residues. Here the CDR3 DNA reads TGTGCCATCAGCCCCCTCAGCGGGAGGGGCTACAATGAGCAGTTCTTC. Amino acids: CAISPLSGRGYNEQFF.

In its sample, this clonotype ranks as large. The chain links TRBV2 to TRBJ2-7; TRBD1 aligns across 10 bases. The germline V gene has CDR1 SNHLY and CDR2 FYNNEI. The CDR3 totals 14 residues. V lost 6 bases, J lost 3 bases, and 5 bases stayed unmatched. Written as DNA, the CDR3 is TGTGCCAGCAGGCCCGGGACAGGGGTCTACGAGCAGTACTTC. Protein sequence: CASRPGTGVYEQYF.

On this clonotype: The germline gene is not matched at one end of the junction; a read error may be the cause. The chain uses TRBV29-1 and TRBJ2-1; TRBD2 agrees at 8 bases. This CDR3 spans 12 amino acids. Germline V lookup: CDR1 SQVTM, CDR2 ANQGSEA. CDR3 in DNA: TGCAGCGCCCGGACGGGGGGGAATGAGCATTTCTTC. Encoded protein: CSARTGGNEHFF.

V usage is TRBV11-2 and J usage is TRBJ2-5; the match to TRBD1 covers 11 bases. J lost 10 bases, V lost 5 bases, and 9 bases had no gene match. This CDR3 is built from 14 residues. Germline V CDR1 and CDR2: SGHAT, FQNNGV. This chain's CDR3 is CASSPRVGQGVQYF. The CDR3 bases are TGTGCCAGCAGCCCGCGTGTGGGACAGGGGGTCCAGTACTTC. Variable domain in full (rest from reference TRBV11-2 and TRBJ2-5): EAGVAQSPRYKIIEKRQSVAFWCNPISGHATLYWYQQILGQGPKLLIQFQNNGVVDDSQLPKDRFSAERLKGVDSTLKIQPAKLEDSAVYLCASSPRVGQGVQYFGPGTRLLVL.

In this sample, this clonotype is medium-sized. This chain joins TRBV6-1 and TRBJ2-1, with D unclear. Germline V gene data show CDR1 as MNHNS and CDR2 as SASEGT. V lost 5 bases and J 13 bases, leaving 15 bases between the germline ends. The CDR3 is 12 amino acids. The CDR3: CASSPRVGLQFF. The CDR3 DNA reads TGTGCCAGCAGTCCCCGAGTAGGGTTACAGTTCTTC.

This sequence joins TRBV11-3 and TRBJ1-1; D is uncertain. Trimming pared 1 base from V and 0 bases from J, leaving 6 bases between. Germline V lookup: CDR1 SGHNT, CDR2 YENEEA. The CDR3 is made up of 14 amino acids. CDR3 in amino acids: CASSLGNMNTEAFF. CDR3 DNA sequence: TGTGCCAGCAGCTTAGGGAACATGAACACTGAAGCTTTCTTT.

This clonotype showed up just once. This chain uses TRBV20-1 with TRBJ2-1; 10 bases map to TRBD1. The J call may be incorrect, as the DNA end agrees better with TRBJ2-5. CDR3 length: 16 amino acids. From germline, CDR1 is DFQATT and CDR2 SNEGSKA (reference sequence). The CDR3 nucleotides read TGCAGTGCCCCAAAGCTCGGGACAGGGGATCGGAAGACCCAGTACTTC. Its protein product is CSAPKLGTGDRKTQYF.

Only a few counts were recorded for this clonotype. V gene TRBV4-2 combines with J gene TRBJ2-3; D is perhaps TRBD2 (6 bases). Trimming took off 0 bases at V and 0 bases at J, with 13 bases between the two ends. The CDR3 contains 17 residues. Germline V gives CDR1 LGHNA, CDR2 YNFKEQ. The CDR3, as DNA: TGTGCCAGCAGCCAAGATAAGGGCGGGAAGAGCACAGATACGCAGTATTTT. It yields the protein CASSQDKGGKSTDTQYF.

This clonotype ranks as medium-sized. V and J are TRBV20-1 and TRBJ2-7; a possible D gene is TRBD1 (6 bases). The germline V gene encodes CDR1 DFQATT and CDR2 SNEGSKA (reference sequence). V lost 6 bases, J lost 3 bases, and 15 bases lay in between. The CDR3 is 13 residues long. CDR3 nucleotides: TGCAGTGCCCTGGGGGCTAGCAGCTACGAGCAGTACTTC. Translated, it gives CSALGASSYEQYF.

The CDR3 region is CATSTLGQGGSHYEQYF. The CDR3 nucleotides are TGTGCCACCAGCACATTAGGACAGGGAGGTTCCCATTACGAGCAGTACTTC. This rearrangement joins TRBV15 to TRBJ2-7; the match to TRBD1 covers 8 bases. The CDR3 is 17 residues long. Trimming at V came to 4 bases and at J to 4 bases, leaving 15 bases not matched to a gene. Germline V gene lookup returns CDR1 LNHNV and CDR2 YYDKDF (reference sequence).